The 22 T cell receptor beta chains reported below all come from one sample, sequenced in a study of regulatory T cells in long-lasting Graves disease. In building TCR beta libraries, iRepertoire HTBI primers were used together with Arm-PCR of CDR3 regions. MiXCR was run by TCRdb on the multiplex PCR reads, yielding one entry per CDR3 protein. This sample yields under 250,000 distinct CDR3 sequences, of which 20% to 25% are seen a single time; approximately 14% belongs to the top ten. The time point was: newly diagnosed GD, antithyroid drugs for less than 3 months. The TCR library was prepared using RNA isolated from PBMCs. The source material was peripheral blood mononuclear cells (PBMCs), sampled at new diagnosis, from a patient treated with antithyroid drugs. Every receptor here comes from a female donor with Graves disease.

With regard to this clonotype: With a much larger clone just one base away, this may be a read error. The chain's CDR3 is CASSYVSMRLTSYEQYF. The CDR3, as DNA: TGTGCCAGCAGTTATGTGTCAATGAGGCTCACGTCCTACGAGCAGTACTTC. The V call is TRBV28, the J call TRBJ2-7, with D unresolved. The germline V gene encodes CDR1 MDHEN and CDR2 SYDVKM. The V and J ends lost 4 bases and 1 base respectively, with 20 bases between them. This CDR3 spans 17 amino acids.

This clonotype was seen at least ten times. The V gene is TRBV5-1, the J gene TRBJ2-2, with 8 bases fitting TRBD2. The CDR3 is 18 residues long. The V segment lost 0 bases and the J segment 1 base; nucleotides outside the gene matches: 8. Germline V gene sequence: CDR1 SGHRS, CDR2 YFSETQ. The CDR3 sequence is CASSLESSGYMNTGELFF. As DNA, the CDR3 is TGCGCCAGCAGCTTGGAGTCTAGCGGGTATATGAACACCGGGGAGCTGTTTTTT.

The gene calls are TRBV5-6 and TRBJ1-1; D not certain. The CDR3 spans 13 residues. The germline V gene encodes CDR1 SGHDT and CDR2 YYEEEE. The germline V and J ends were trimmed by 0 bases and 6 bases, with 9 bases remaining between them. In nucleotides, the CDR3 is TGTGCCAGCAGCTTGGGAAGGATCCCTGAAGCTTTCTTT. It encodes CASSLGRIPEAFF.

Regarding this clonotype: One base away lies a much larger clone, so this may be a sequencing read error. CDR3 sequence reads: CASSRNLVGGPGANVLTF. The CDR3 DNA follows: TGTGCCAGTAGTAGAAACCTAGTGGGGGGACCTGGGGCCAACGTCCTGACTTTC. This sequence joins TRBV19 and TRBJ2-6; D may be TRBD2 (6 bases). Germline CDR1 reads LNHDA; CDR2 reads SQIVND (reference sequence). The V and J ends lost 4 bases and 2 bases respectively, with 18 bases between them. The CDR3 is 18 amino acids.

This clonotype was counted ten times or more. The rearrangement links TRBV7-9 to TRBJ2-2, with D uncertain. V was cut by 5 bases and J by 2 bases, with 12 bases left in between. Germline CDR1 reads SEHNR; CDR2 reads FQNEAQ (reference sequence). This CDR3 is built from 15 residues. This CDR3 reads CASSPDIYNTGELFF. The CDR3 region has the DNA TGTGCCAGCAGCCCTGACATCTACAACACCGGGGAGCTGTTTTTT.

The table lists this clonotype with many counts. The rearrangement joins TRBV6-2 or TRBV6-3 to TRBJ1-1; D is ambiguous. Germline V gene data show CDR1 as MNHEY and CDR2 as SVGEGT. The CDR3 has 14 amino acids. V was shortened by 7 bases and J by 3 bases, with 15 bases between the two germline ends. This chain's CDR3 is CASTPAPGDTEAFF. The CDR3 DNA reads as TGTGCCAGCACCCCAGCTCCCGGAGACACTGAAGCTTTCTTT.

This clonotype has ten or more counts. The junction shows a germline mismatch at one end, possibly a read error. The chain recombines TRBV5-1 with TRBJ2-5; D perhaps matches TRBD1 (5 bases). The CDR3 totals 15 residues. Germline loops: CDR1 SGHRS, CDR2 YFSETQ. The CDR3 loop is CASSLGPPGSETQYF. Written as DNA, the CDR3 is TGTGCCAGCAGCTTGGGGCCCCCTGGTTCGGAGACCCAGTACTTC.

This clonotype was seen ten or more times. V gene TRBV24-1 combines with J gene TRBJ1-2; no clear D. This CDR3 spans 14 amino acids. Per the germline V gene, CDR1 is KGHDR and CDR2 is SFDVKD. Trimming took off 2 bases at V and 5 bases at J, with 11 bases between the two ends. CDR3 region: CATSDSLGRYGYTF. CDR3 nucleotide sequence: TGTGCCACCAGTGATTCGTTAGGACGGTATGGCTACACCTTC.

The table lists this clonotype with many counts. The V gene is TRBV4-1, the J gene TRBJ2-2; D gene unclear. Trimming pared 2 bases from V and 7 bases from J, leaving 8 bases between. The germline CDR1 and CDR2 sequences are MGHRA and YSYEKL. CDR3 length: 13 residues. DNA of the CDR3: TGCGCCAGCAGCCAAAGGTCGGGCGGGGAGCTGTTTTTT. It codes for CASSQRSGGELFF.

In regard to this clonotype: This likely stems from a read error, as it lies one base from a far larger clone. The rearrangement joins TRBV7-2 to TRBJ2-5; the D is unclear. Germline loops: CDR1 SGHTA, CDR2 FQGNSA. This CDR3 has 12 amino acids. The ends were cut back, 1 base at V and 11 bases at J, with 11 bases in the middle. The CDR3: CASSLGYNEQYF. The DNA for the CDR3 is TGTGCCAGCAGCTTAGGCTACAATGAGCAGTACTTC.

This clonotype was observed many times. The chain combines TRBV3-1 with TRBJ1-4; 7 bases line up with TRBD1. In germline, CDR1 is LGHDT, CDR2 YNNKEL (reference sequence). The V segment lost 4 bases and the J segment 8 bases; nucleotides outside the gene matches: 4. This CDR3 has 13 residues. CDR3 region: CASSLQGSEKLFF. The CDR3 region has the DNA TGTGCCAGCAGCCTACAGGGGAGCGAAAAACTGTTTTTT.

V usage is TRBV9 and J usage is TRBJ2-5, with 9 positions matching TRBD1. V lost 4 bases to trimming and J lost 4 bases; unmatched junction nucleotides: 8. There are 15 residues in the CDR3. Germline values: CDR1 SGDLS, CDR2 YYNGEE. Written as DNA, the CDR3 is TGTGCCAGCAGCCCGCGGGACAGGGAAGCAGAGACCCAGTACTTC. This encodes CASSPRDREAETQYF.

Points on this clonotype: This may be a read error: a much more frequent sequence differs by one nucleotide. This chain joins TRBV12-3 or TRBV12-4 and TRBJ2-1; possibly TRBD1 or TRBD2 for D (6 bases each). This CDR3 has 16 residues. V was pared by 1 base and J by 6 bases, with 16 bases between. CDR3 in amino acids: CASSLGYRGPSNEQFF. The CDR3 coding sequence is TGTGCCAGCAGTTTAGGGTATCGGGGGCCAAGCAATGAGCAGTTCTTC.

This clonotype was detected many times. The CDR3 nucleotides read TGCAGTGCTAGAGATTTCGGGTGGGGAATGAACACTGAAGCTTTCTTT. Translation: CSARDFGWGMNTEAFF. The chain uses TRBV20-1 and TRBJ1-1; D is ambiguous. Germline values: CDR1 DFQATT, CDR2 SNEGSKA (reference sequence). The V gene lost 0 bases and the J gene lost 0 bases, with 14 bases spanning the gap. The CDR3 length is 16 residues.

This clonotype was counted many times. The rearrangement joins TRBV7-3 to TRBJ1-2; no reliable D call. CDR3 size: 13 residues. V was trimmed by 1 base and J by 7 bases, leaving 10 bases between them. Germline values: CDR1 SGHTA, CDR2 FQGTGA. CDR3 sequence: CASSLSKGRGYTF. CDR3 nucleotides: TGTGCCAGCAGCTTAAGTAAAGGACGTGGCTACACCTTC.

This clonotype was seen many times. The V call is TRBV7-2, the J call TRBJ2-3; 8 bases align to TRBD2. The CDR3 is made up of 17 amino acids. V shed 2 bases and J 1 base; nucleotides not matched to a gene: 8. From germline, CDR1 is SGHTA and CDR2 FQGNSA. The CDR3, as DNA: TGTGCCAGCAGCTTAAGAGCGGGAGAGGCCCGCACAGATACGCAGTATTTT. This encodes CASSLRAGEARTDTQYF.

This clonotype was picked up many times. This chain joins TRBV6-5 and TRBJ1-4; D is unclear. Trimming shortened V by 0 bases and J by 8 bases, and 7 bases separated the two germline ends. The CDR3 runs 13 residues. Germline V CDR1 and CDR2: MNHEY, SVGAGI. The CDR3 DNA follows: TGTGCCAGCAGTTACTCGTTTAAAGAAAAACTGTTTTTT. Amino acid sequence: CASSYSFKEKLFF.

This clonotype has ten or more counts. The rearrangement links TRBV11-3 to TRBJ2-1, with 8 bases identical to TRBD2. After removal of 5 bases from V and 9 bases from J, the junction contained 12 bases not matched to a gene. CDR1 SGHNT and CDR2 YENEEA come from the germline V gene. The CDR3 extends over 15 amino acids. The CDR3 here is CASSTGTRGSLEQFF. Here the CDR3 DNA reads TGTGCCAGCAGCACCGGGACTAGAGGTTCGCTTGAGCAGTTCTTC.

This clonotype was seen many times. This sequence joins TRBV4-2 and TRBJ2-4, with D unclear. CDR1 and CDR2 (germline): LGHNA, YNFKEQ. The CDR3 loop spans 17 amino acids. Trimming took 3 bases from V and 0 from J, leaving 15 bases between them. This CDR3 reads CASSHPQRALAKNIQYF. The CDR3 DNA reads TGTGCCAGCAGCCACCCCCAACGGGCCTTAGCCAAAAACATTCAGTACTTC.

As concerns this clonotype: The junction shows a germline mismatch at one end, possibly a read error. This chain links TRBV4-1 with TRBJ2-2; possibly TRBD2 for D (5 bases). Germline V CDR1 and CDR2: MGHRA, YSYEKL. There are 16 residues in the CDR3. CDR3 coding DNA: TGCGCCAGCAGCCACCAGCCAGGCCAGAACACCGGGGAGCTGCTTTTT. Protein: CASSHQPGQNTGELLF.

This clonotype was found a few times. V is TRBV10-3 and J is TRBJ2-1; no clear D. In germline, CDR1 is ENHRY, CDR2 SYGVKD. The length of the CDR3 is 15 residues. Trimming took off 9 bases at V and 0 bases at J, with 15 bases between the two ends. CDR3 sequence (DNA): TGTGCCATTAGAGCCCTATCGGGCTCCTACAATGAGCAGTTCTTC. It translates to CAIRALSGSYNEQFF.

Remarks on this clonotype: This likely stems from a read error, as it lies one base from a far larger clone. The chain joins TRBV3-1 to TRBJ2-3; D is unclear. Germline CDR1 LGHDT, CDR2 YNNKEL (reference sequence). V dropped 7 bases and J dropped 3 bases, with 17 bases sitting between them. The CDR3 spans 15 residues. The chain's CDR3 is CASNSSSALTDTQYF. The CDR3 coding sequence is TGTGCCAGCAACTCCTCGAGTGCTCTAACAGATACGCAGTATTTT.